The TCR beta chain under discussion was sequenced for a study of blood T cell repertoires in COVID-19. Study overall: Acute and convalescent COVID-19 specimens originated in the United States, Italy and Spain. The cDNA or gDNA used as material had been derived from T cells, B-cell-depleted T cells, or PBMCs.

The CDR3 is 15 residues long. J was trimmed by 0 bases and V by 5 bases; bases with no gene match: 5. Per the germline V gene, CDR1 is LNHDA and CDR2 is SQIVND (reference sequence). In the original analysis: How many nucleated cells were present was estimated from reference gene primer amplification. Sequencing used immunoSEQ multiplex PCR; TCRdb keeps in-frame clones, though not all of them. That table furnishes V, J and clone size, whereas the DNA furnished D and trimming. Of some 80,000 clones in the sample, less than 90% were seen once. The sequence was collected from a human donor in a cohort sampled during active COVID-19. Sequenced: peripheral blood. The V call is TRBV19, the J call TRBJ1-1; TRBD1 matches 8 bases. Written as DNA, the CDR3 is TGTGCCAGTAGTCTGGGACAGGTAGTGAACACTGAAGCTTTCTTT. Protein product: CASSLGQVVNTEAFF.